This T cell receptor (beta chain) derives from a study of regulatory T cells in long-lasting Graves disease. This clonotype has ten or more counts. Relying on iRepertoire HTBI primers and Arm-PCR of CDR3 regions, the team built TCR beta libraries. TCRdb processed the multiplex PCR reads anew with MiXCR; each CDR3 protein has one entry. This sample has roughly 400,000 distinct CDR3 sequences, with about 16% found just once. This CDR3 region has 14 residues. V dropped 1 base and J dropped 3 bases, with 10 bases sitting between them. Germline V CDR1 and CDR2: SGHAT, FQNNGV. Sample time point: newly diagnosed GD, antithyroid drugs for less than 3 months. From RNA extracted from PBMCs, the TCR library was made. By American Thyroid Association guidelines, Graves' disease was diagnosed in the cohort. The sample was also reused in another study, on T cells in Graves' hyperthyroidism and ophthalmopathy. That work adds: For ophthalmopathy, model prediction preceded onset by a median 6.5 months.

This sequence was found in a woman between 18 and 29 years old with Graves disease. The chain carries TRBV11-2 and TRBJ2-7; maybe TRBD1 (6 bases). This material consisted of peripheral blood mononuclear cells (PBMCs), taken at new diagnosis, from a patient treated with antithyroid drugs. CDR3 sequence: CASSLVGQFYEQYF. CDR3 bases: TGTGCCAGCAGCTTAGTCGGACAGTTCTACGAGCAGTACTTC.